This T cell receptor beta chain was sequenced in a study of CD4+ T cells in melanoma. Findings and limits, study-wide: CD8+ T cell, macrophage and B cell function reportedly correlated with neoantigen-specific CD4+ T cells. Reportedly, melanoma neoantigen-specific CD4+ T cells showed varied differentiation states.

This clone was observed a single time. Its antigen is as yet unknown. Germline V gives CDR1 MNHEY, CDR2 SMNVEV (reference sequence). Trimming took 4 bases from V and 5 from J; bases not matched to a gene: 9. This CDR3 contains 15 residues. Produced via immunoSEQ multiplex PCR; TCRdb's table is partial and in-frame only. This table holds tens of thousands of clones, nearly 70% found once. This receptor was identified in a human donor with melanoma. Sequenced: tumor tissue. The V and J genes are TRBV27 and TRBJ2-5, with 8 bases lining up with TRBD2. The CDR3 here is CASSSGLGVLETQYF. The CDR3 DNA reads TGTGCCAGCAGTTCGGGACTAGGCGTTTTGGAGACCCAGTACTTC.